Included here is one TCR beta chain sequence, with context. The sample belongs to a study of blood T cell repertoires in COVID-19. Study overall: The samples span acute and convalescent COVID-19 from the United States, Italy and Spain.

Germline V gene data show CDR1 as SGHRS and CDR2 as YFSETQ. This CDR3 comprises 15 residues. V was cut by 6 bases and J by 0 bases, with 16 bases left in between. Only in-frame clones appear in the TCRdb table, and some are missing; sequencing was by immunoSEQ multiplex PCR. This sample has about 260,000 clones, with around 86% found just once. The chain recombines TRBV5-1 with TRBJ2-7; TRBD1 might be the D (6 bases). The sequencing sample was made of peripheral blood. This receptor was identified in a woman in her 40s who had recovered from COVID-19. The CDR3 sequence: CASTPGQDSSYEQYF. CDR3 nucleotides: TGCGCCAGCACCCCCGGGCAGGACAGCTCCTACGAGCAGTACTTC.